Listed below are T cell receptor beta chains from one sample, sequenced in a study of Ad26.COV2.S vaccination and SARS-CoV-2 variants. TCRdb's copy holds only in-frame clones and misses some; the assay was immunoSEQ multiplex PCR. Of under 550,000 clones listed, roughly 90% are singletons. The input for sequencing was peripheral blood, taken in a trial of Ad26.COV2.S vaccine versus placebo. All receptors derive from a person between 18 and 59 years old who received the Ad26.COV2.S COVID-19 vaccine or a placebo. Both conserved end residues are part of each CDR3. Each record gives: J gene, clone size, V gene, D gene, CDR3 protein, CDR3 DNA. D genes are given only for firm matches. Clone size appears in some rows only: once, few, many, or a class for an expanded clone.

TRBJ2-7 | - | TRBV14 | - | CASSQVNSPFYEQYF | TGTGCCAGCAGCCAAGTCAACAGCCCTTTTTACGAGCAGTACTTC
TRBJ2-1 | - | TRBV27 | - | CASRTRDRSYNEQFF | TGTGCCAGCCGTACACGGGACCGATCCTACAATGAGCAGTTCTTC
TRBJ2-7 | - | TRBV11-2 | - | CASSPEGRVYEQYF | TGTGCCAGCAGCCCAGAGGGCCGGGTTTACGAGCAGTACTTC
TRBJ2-7 | - | TRBV28 | - | CASNRQGTYEQYF | TGTGCCAGCAACCGGCAGGGGACCTACGAGCAGTACTTC
TRBJ2-1 | - | TRBV27 | TRBD1 | CASSLRTGTGDSYNEQFF | TGTGCCAGCAGTTTACGTACCGGAACAGGGGACTCCTACAATGAGCAGTTCTTC
TRBJ1-5 | - | TRBV30 | - | CAWSVQRNQPQHF | TGTGCCTGGAGTGTTCAACGGAATCAGCCCCAGCATTTT
TRBJ2-1 | - | TRBV24-1 | TRBD2 | CATSDSLAVSYNEQFF | TGTGCCACCAGTGATTCACTAGCGGTATCCTACAATGAGCAGTTCTTC
TRBJ2-7 | - | TRBV10-3 | TRBD1 | CAIKLGTGDYEQYF | TGTGCCATCAAGCTGGGGACAGGGGATTACGAGCAGTACTTC
TRBJ2-1 | - | TRBV7-2 | TRBD2 | CASSLDIAGLYNEQFF | TGTGCCAGCAGCTTAGATATAGCGGGCCTTTACAATGAGCAGTTCTTC
TRBJ1-2 | - | TRBV25-1 | TRBD1 | CASSGEGTAGGYGYTF | TGTGCCAGCAGTGGGGAGGGGACAGCCGGAGGCTATGGCTACACCTTC
TRBJ2-2 | once | TRBV3-1/TRBV3-2 | - | CASSQGVADSTGELFF | TGTGCCAGCAGCCAAGGAGTAGCGGACTCCACCGGGGAGCTGTTTTTT
TRBJ2-7 | few | TRBV6-5 | TRBD1 | CASSYALGQGYEQYF | TGTGCCAGCAGTTATGCCCTCGGACAGGGGTACGAGCAGTACTTC
TRBJ2-4 | - | TRBV6-5 | TRBD1 | CASRGTGLAKNIQYF | TGTGCCAGCAGGGGGACAGGGCTAGCCAAAAACATTCAGTACTTC
TRBJ1-6 | - | TRBV7-9 | - | CASSLETNSPLHF | TGTGCCAGCAGCTTAGAAACCAATTCACCCCTCCACTTT
TRBJ1-1 | - | TRBV29-1 | - | CSAVNTEAFF | TGCAGCGCCGTGAACACTGAAGCTTTCTTT
TRBJ2-7 | few | TRBV9 | TRBD1 | CASSPEGQSYEQYF | TGTGCCAGCAGCCCCGAGGGACAGTCCTACGAGCAGTACTTC
TRBJ2-1 | - | TRBV25-1 | TRBD2 | CACGASGRNEQFF | TGTGCTTGCGGGGCTAGCGGGAGGAATGAGCAGTTCTTC
TRBJ2-4 | - | TRBV5-1 | - | CASRPPGAKNIQYF | TGCGCCAGCAGACCCCCGGGGGCCAAAAACATTCAGTACTTC
TRBJ1-4 | - | TRBV4-3 | - | CASSPVDTDEKLFF | TGCGCCAGCAGCCCTGTGGACACTGATGAAAAACTGTTTTTT
TRBJ2-6 | - | TRBV27 | - | CASSPLGSGANVLTF | TGTGCCAGCAGCCCTTTGGGATCTGGGGCCAACGTCCTGACTTTC
TRBJ2-3 | - | TRBV5-6 | - | CASSLTETDTQYF | TGTGCCAGCAGCTTGACAGAAACAGATACGCAGTATTTT
TRBJ2-5 | - | TRBV6-6 | - | CASSLNYPGQTQETQYF | TGTGCCAGCAGTCTCAACTACCCGGGACAAACACAAGAGACCCAGTACTTC
TRBJ2-1 | - | TRBV19 | TRBD1 | CATTLQGAYNEQFF | TGTGCCACTACTCTCCAGGGGGCCTACAATGAGCAGTTCTTC
TRBJ2-2 | - | TRBV29-1 | - | CSVSGPTGELFF | TGCAGCGTTTCAGGACCCACCGGGGAGCTGTTTTTT
TRBJ2-3 | - | TRBV10-3 | - | CAISELNLVEGTDTQYF | TGTGCCATCAGTGAGCTCAACCTGGTTGAAGGCACAGATACGCAGTATTTT
TRBJ2-1 | - | TRBV5-1 | - | CASSLISSYNEQFF | TGCGCCAGCAGCTTGATAAGCTCCTACAATGAGCAGTTCTTC
TRBJ1-5 | - | TRBV29-1 | TRBD1 | CSGRTGEGPQHF | TGCAGCGGCCGGACAGGGGAGGGTCCCCAGCATTTT
TRBJ1-1 | - | TRBV4-2 | - | CAMGPTAEAFF | TGTGCCATGGGCCCGACAGCTGAAGCTTTCTTT
TRBJ2-1 | - | TRBV6-2/TRBV6-3 | - | CASSYWGEQFF | TGTGCCAGCAGTTATTGGGGTGAGCAGTTCTTC
TRBJ2-7 | - | TRBV6-2/TRBV6-3 | TRBD2 | CASSHLAGLVYEQYF | TGTGCCAGCAGTCATCTAGCGGGACTAGTCTACGAGCAGTACTTC
TRBJ2-7 | - | TRBV11-2 | TRBD2 | CASSLARAGAYEQYF | TGTGCCAGCAGCTTAGCCAGAGCGGGAGCCTACGAGCAGTACTTC
TRBJ1-3 | - | TRBV29-1 | TRBD1 | CSVRDSGNTIYF | TGCAGCGTAAGGGACAGTGGAAACACCATATATTTT
TRBJ2-7 | - | TRBV28 | - | CASREAGGVYEQYF | TGTGCCAGCAGAGAGGCAGGGGGGGTCTACGAGCAGTACTTC
TRBJ2-7 | - | TRBV7-8 | - | CASSQIYEQYF | TGTGCCAGCAGCCAGATCTACGAGCAGTACTTC
TRBJ2-7 | - | TRBV27 | TRBD1 | CASSLRGQGANYEQYF | TGTGCCAGCAGTTTAAGAGGACAGGGGGCCAACTACGAGCAGTACTTC
TRBJ1-4 | - | TRBV18 | TRBD1 | CASSPYGTGNNEKLFF | TGTGCCAGCTCACCGTATGGGACAGGGAATAATGAAAAACTGTTTTTT
TRBJ2-7 | - | TRBV20-1 | TRBD2 | CSASGLAGGSYEQYF | TGCAGTGCTAGTGGACTAGCGGGAGGATCCTACGAGCAGTACTTC
TRBJ2-3 | - | TRBV27 | TRBD2 | CASSDGLAGGSDTQYF | TGTGCCAGCAGTGACGGACTAGCGGGAGGCTCAGATACGCAGTATTTT
TRBJ1-2 | - | TRBV5-1 | TRBD1 | CASSGTGGNYGYTF | TGCGCCAGCAGTGGCACAGGGGGGAACTATGGCTACACCTTC
TRBJ2-7 | - | TRBV7-2 | - | CASSLGEWYSYEQYF | TGTGCCAGCAGCTTAGGAGAGTGGTACTCCTACGAGCAGTACTTC
TRBJ2-3 | - | TRBV4-3 | - | CASSHRVLDTQYF | TGCGCCAGCAGCCACAGGGTTTTAGATACGCAGTATTTT
TRBJ2-2 | - | TRBV11-2 | TRBD1 | CASSPGQWTAGELFF | TGTGCCAGCAGCCCGGGACAGTGGACGGCCGGGGAGCTGTTTTTT
TRBJ1-5 | few | TRBV28 | TRBD1 | CAVKTGGYTQPQHF | TGTGCCGTAAAGACAGGGGGCTACACTCAGCCCCAGCATTTT
TRBJ2-1 | - | TRBV7-9 | TRBD2 | CASSLEAWTREHNEQFF | TGTGCCAGCAGCTTAGAAGCTTGGACTAGAGAACACAATGAGCAGTTCTTC